The rows below give T cell receptor beta chains drawn from one sample of a study of shared clonotypes between healthy human individuals. TCRdb keeps only in-frame clones here, not all; method: immunoSEQ multiplex PCR. The sample lists some 1.1 million clones, roughly 80% occurring once. Sequencing input: memory CD4+ T cells from PBMCs. The receptors were gathered from a young man in good health. Some clones in this sample may be carry-over from other donors' samples. Both conserved end residues are part of each CDR3. D genes are given only for firm matches. A row's size may be missing; if present it is once, few, many or a size class.

>-|TRBV5-1|TRBJ2-3|-
CASSVDSSTDTQYF
TGCGCCAGCAGCGTAGACTCTAGCACAGATACGCAGTATTTT
>TRBD1|TRBV10-3|TRBJ1-1|-
CAISESGQGGYYTEAFF
TGTGCCATCAGTGAGTCAGGACAGGGTGGGTATTATACTGAAGCTTTCTTT
>-|TRBV15|TRBJ1-4|-
CATSREDSSNEKLFF
TGTGCCACCAGCAGAGAGGACAGTTCTAATGAAAAACTGTTTTTT
>TRBD2|TRBV5-1|TRBJ2-1|-
CASSRTSGSSQEQFF
TGCGCCAGCAGTCGGACTAGCGGGAGTTCGCAGGAGCAGTTCTTC
>TRBD2|TRBV6-1|TRBJ2-7|-
CARSEGLAGSYERYF
TGTGCCCGCAGTGAAGGACTAGCGGGATCCTACGAGCGGTACTTC
>TRBD1|TRBV5-8|TRBJ2-3|-
CASSRGQMLATDTQYF
TGTGCCAGCAGCAGGGGACAGATGCTAGCCACAGATACGCAGTATTTT
>-|TRBV5-1|TRBJ2-3|-
CASSLSSSTDTQYF
TGCGCCAGCAGCTTGTCCTCTAGCACAGATACGCAGTATTTT
>TRBD1|TRBV5-1|TRBJ1-2|-
CASSGDRGLANYGYTF
TGCGCCAGCAGCGGGGACAGGGGGCTAGCTAACTATGGCTACACCTTC
>-|TRBV4-1|TRBJ2-3|-
CASSQGQYHTDTQYF
TGCGCCAGCAGCCAAGGACAGTATCACACAGATACGCAGTATTTT
>-|TRBV10-3|TRBJ1-4|-
CAISETEEDEKLFF
TGTGCCATCAGTGAGACAGAGGAAGACGAAAAACTGTTTTTT
>-|TRBV28|TRBJ1-2|-
CASSSLVAPLGYGYTF
TGTGCCAGCAGTTCCCTCGTGGCCCCCCTGGGCTATGGCTACACCTTC
>-|TRBV20-1|TRBJ2-7|-
CSAGGDYEQYF
TGCAGTGCTGGAGGCGATTACGAGCAGTACTTC
>-|TRBV7-6|TRBJ2-7|few
CASSLQVGQGFEQYF
TGTGCCAGCAGCCTCCAAGTGGGGCAGGGTTTCGAGCAGTACTTC
>-|TRBV6-1|TRBJ2-7|-
CASREFRSWGEQYF
TGTGCCAGCAGGGAGTTTAGAAGTTGGGGGGAGCAGTACTTC
>-|TRBV5-1|TRBJ2-3|-
CASSGGLEVGTDTQYF
TGCGCCAGCAGCGGAGGGTTAGAAGTGGGGACAGATACGCAGTATTTT
>TRBD2|TRBV5-1|TRBJ2-7|-
CASTPLAGGPHEQYF
TGCGCCAGCACCCCACTAGCGGGAGGGCCCCACGAGCAGTACTTC
>TRBD1|TRBV19|TRBJ2-3|-
CASSFVGDSSSTDTQYF
TGTGCCAGTTCATTTGTCGGGGACAGCTCTAGCACAGATACGCAGTATTTT
>TRBD1|TRBV10-3|TRBJ2-6|-
CAISGGQGATGANVLTF
TGTGCCATCAGTGGGGGACAGGGGGCGACTGGGGCCAACGTCCTGACTTTC
>-|TRBV29-1|TRBJ2-1|-
CSVSTGYNEQFF
TGCAGCGTTTCTACAGGGTACAATGAGCAGTTCTTC
>-|TRBV5-6|TRBJ1-5|-
CASTSGGRGQPQHF
TGTGCCAGCACCTCTGGGGGGCGCGGTCAGCCCCAGCATTTT
>TRBD2|TRBV5-1|TRBJ2-1|-
CASSLKGLADRGNEQFF
TGCGCCAGCAGCTTAAAAGGGCTAGCGGATCGCGGTAATGAGCAGTTCTTC
>TRBD2|TRBV11-3|TRBJ2-2|-
CASSHRTSGRTGELFF
TGTGCCAGCAGCCATCGGACTAGCGGGAGAACCGGGGAGCTGTTTTTT
>-|TRBV5-4|TRBJ2-3|few
CASSHRGEGDTQYF
TGTGCCAGCAGCCATCGGGGTGAGGGAGATACGCAGTATTTT
>TRBD1|TRBV5-1|TRBJ1-2|-
CASRGQGADYGYTF
TGCGCCAGCAGAGGGCAGGGGGCGGACTATGGCTACACCTTC
>-|TRBV29-1|TRBJ2-6|-
CSAGTPGANVLTF
TGCAGCGCCGGGACTCCTGGGGCCAACGTCCTGACTTTC
>TRBD1|TRBV5-6|TRBJ1-3|-
CASSGSGGAGSGNTIYF
TGTGCCAGCAGCGGCTCAGGGGGCGCGGGCTCTGGAAACACCATATATTTT
>-|TRBV5-1|TRBJ2-3|-
CASSLTGDLAQYF
TGCGCCAGCAGCTTAACCGGGGACTTGGCGCAGTATTTT
>-|TRBV4-2|TRBJ2-3|-
CASSPEVAHPDTQYF
TGTGCCAGCAGCCCGGAAGTCGCCCACCCAGATACGCAGTATTTT
>TRBD1|TRBV7-2|TRBJ2-7|-
CASSLAGQGPYEQYF
TGTGCCAGCAGCTTAGCGGGACAGGGCCCCTACGAGCAGTACTTC